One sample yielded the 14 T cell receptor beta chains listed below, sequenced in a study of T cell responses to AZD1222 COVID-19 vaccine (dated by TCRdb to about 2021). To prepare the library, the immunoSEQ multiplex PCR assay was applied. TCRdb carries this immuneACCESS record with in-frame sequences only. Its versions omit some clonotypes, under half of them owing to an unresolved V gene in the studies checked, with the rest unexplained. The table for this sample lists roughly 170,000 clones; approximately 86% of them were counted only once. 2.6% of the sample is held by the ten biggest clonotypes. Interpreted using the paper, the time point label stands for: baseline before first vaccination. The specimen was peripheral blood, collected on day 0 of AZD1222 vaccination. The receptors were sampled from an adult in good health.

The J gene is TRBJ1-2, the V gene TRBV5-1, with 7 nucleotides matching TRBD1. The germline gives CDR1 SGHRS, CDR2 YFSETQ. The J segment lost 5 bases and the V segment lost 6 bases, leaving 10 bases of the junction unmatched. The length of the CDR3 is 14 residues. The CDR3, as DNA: TGCGCCAGCACCGCGGCAGGGGGGCTGTATGGCTACACCTTC. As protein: CASTAAGGLYGYTF.

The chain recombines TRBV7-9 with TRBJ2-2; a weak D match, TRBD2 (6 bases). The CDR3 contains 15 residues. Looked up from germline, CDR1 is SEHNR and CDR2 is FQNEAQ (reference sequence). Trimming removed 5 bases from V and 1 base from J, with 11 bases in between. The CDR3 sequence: CASSPWRGNTGELFF. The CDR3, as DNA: TGTGCCAGCAGCCCATGGCGGGGGAACACCGGGGAGCTGTTTTTT.

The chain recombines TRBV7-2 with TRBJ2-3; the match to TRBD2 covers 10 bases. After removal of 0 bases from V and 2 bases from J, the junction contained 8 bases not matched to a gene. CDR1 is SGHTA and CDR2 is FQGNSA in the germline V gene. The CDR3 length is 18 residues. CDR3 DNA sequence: TGTGCCAGCAGCTTAGCGCCCCTAGCGGGAGTGTTCACAGATACGCAGTATTTT. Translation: CASSLAPLAGVFTDTQYF. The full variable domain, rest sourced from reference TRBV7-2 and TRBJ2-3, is GAGVSQSPSNKVTEKGKDVELRCDPISGHTALYWYRQSLGQGLEFLIYFQGNSAPDKSGLPSDRFSAERTGGSVSTLTIQRTQQEDSAVYLCASSLAPLAGVFTDTQYFGPGTRLTVL.

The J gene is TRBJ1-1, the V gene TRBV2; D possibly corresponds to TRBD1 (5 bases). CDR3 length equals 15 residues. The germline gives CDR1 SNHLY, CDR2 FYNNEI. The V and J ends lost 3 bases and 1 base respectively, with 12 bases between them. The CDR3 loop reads CASSDGQGGNTEAFF. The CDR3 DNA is TGTGCCAGCAGTGACGGGCAGGGTGGGAACACTGAAGCTTTCTTT.

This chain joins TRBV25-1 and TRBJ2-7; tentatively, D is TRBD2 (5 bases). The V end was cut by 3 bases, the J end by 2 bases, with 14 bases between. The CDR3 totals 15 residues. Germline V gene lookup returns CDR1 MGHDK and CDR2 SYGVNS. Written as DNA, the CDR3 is TGTGCCAGCAGTGACCCCCATGGGAGAGCCTACGAGCAGTACTTC. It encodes CASSDPHGRAYEQYF.

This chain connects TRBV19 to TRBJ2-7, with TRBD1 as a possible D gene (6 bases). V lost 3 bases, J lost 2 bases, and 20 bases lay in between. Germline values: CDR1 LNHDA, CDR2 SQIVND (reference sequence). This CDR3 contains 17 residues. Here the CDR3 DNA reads TGTGCCAGTAGTATTGGAAGAGGCAGGGGAAGGACCTACGAGCAGTACTTC. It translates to CASSIGRGRGRTYEQYF.

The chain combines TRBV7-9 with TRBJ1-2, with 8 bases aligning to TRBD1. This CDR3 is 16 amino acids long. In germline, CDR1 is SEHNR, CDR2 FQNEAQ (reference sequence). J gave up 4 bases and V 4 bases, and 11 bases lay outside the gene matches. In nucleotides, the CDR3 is TGTGCCAGCAGCTACGGACAGGGAGGCTACCTCTATGGCTACACCTTC. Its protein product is CASSYGQGGYLYGYTF.

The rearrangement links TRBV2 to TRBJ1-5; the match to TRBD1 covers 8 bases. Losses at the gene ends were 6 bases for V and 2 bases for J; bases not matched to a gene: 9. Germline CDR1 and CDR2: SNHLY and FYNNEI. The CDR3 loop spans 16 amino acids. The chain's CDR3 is CASRGALTGGNQPQHF. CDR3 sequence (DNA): TGTGCCAGCAGGGGAGCTCTGACAGGGGGCAATCAGCCCCAGCATTTT.

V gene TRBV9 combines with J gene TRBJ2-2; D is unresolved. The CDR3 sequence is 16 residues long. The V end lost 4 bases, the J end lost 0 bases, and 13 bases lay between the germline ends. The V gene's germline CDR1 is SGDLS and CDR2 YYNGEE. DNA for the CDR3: TGTGCCAGCAGCCCTCGAACGGATACGAACACCGGGGAGCTGTTTTTT. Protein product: CASSPRTDTNTGELFF.

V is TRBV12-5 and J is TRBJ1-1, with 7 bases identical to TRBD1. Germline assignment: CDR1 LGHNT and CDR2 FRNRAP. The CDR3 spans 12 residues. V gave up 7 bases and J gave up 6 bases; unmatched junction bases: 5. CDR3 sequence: CASARTGSEAFF. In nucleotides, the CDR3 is TGTGCTAGTGCCCGGACAGGTTCTGAAGCTTTCTTT.

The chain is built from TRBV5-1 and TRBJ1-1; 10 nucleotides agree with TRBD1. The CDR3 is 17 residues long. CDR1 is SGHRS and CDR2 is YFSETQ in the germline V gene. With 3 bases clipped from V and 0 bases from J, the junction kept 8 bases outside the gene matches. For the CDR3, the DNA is TGCGCCAGCAGCTCCAGTCGACAGGGGGCTATGAACACTGAAGCTTTCTTT. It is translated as CASSSSRQGAMNTEAFF.

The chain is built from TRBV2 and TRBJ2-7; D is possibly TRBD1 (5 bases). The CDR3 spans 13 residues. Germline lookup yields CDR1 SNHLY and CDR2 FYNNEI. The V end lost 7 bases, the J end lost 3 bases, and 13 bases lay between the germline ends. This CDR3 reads CASTGQGGYEQYF. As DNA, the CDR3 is TGTGCCAGCACAGGCCAGGGCGGCTACGAGCAGTACTTC.

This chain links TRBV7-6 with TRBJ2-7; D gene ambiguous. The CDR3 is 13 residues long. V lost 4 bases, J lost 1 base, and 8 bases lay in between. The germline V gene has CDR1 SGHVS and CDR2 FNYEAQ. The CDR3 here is CASSSFRSYEQYF. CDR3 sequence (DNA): TGTGCCAGCAGCTCCTTTAGGTCCTACGAGCAGTACTTC.

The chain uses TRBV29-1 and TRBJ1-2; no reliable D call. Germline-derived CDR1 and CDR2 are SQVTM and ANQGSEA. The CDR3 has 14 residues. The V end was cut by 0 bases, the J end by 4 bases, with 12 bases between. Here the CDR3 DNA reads TGCAGCGTTGAAGATCCTCCAGGCCCCTATGGCTACACCTTC. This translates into CSVEDPPGPYGYTF.